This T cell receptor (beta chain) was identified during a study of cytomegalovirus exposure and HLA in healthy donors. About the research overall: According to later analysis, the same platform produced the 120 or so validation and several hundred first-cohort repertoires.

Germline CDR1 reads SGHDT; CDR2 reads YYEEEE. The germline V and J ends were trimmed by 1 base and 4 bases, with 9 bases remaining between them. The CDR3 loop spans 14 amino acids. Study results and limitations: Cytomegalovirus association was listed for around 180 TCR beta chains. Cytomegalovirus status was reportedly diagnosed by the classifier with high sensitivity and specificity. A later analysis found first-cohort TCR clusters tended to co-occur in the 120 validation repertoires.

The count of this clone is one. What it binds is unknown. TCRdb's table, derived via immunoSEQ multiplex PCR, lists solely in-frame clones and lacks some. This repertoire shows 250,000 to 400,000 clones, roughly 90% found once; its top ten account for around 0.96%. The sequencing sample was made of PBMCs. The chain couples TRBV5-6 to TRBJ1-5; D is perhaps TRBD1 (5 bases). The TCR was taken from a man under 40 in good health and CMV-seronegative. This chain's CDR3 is CASSLLAGNQPQHF. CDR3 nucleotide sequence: TGTGCCAGCAGCTTGTTGGCAGGGAATCAGCCCCAGCATTTT.